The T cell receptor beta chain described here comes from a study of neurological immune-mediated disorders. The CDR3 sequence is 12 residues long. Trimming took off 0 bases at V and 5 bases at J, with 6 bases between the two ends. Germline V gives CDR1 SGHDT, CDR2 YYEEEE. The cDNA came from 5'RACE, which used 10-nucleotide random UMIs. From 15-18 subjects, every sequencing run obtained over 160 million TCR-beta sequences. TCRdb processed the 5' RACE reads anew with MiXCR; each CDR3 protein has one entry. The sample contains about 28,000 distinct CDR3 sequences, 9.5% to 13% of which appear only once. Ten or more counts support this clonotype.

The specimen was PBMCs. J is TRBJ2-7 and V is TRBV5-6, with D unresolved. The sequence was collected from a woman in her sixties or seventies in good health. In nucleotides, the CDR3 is TGTGCCAGCAGCTTGGTCTACAACGAGCAGTACTTC. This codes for CASSLVYNEQYF.